The 23 T cell receptor beta chains below were found in one sample sequenced in a study of shared clonotypes between healthy human individuals. Libraries were prepared by immunoSEQ multiplex PCR; TCRdb keeps only in-frame clonotypes and omits some of them. The profile covers over a million clones, with over 95% appearing a single time and roughly 1.1% taken by the ten largest. Sequencing was carried out using naive CD4+ T cells sorted from blood. As for subset: CD45RA+ positively selected. The source is a man younger than 40 in good health.

The V gene is TRBV10-3, the J gene TRBJ1-5; TRBD1 matches 7 bases. The CDR3 is made up of 16 amino acids. CDR1 and CDR2 (germline): ENHRY, SYGVKD. V gave up 3 bases and J gave up 6 bases; unmatched junction bases: 11. The DNA of the CDR3 is TGTGCCATCAGTGACTTACAGGGGTTTCACAGTCAGCCCCAGCATTTT. It is translated as CAISDLQGFHSQPQHF.

V usage is TRBV27 and J usage is TRBJ2-7; D call uncertain. The germline V gene has CDR1 MNHEY and CDR2 SMNVEV (reference sequence). The CDR3 runs to 13 residues. V was cut by 2 bases and J by 7 bases, with 12 bases left in between. The CDR3 nucleotides are TGTGCCAGCAGTTTAAAACCTTATGATGAGCAGTACTTC. It yields the protein CASSLKPYDEQYF.

This chain joins TRBV6-4 and TRBJ2-2; D gene unclear. Germline CDR1 reads MRHNA; CDR2 reads SNTAGT. This CDR3 contains 15 residues. V was pared by 6 bases and J by 5 bases, with 16 bases between. This CDR3 reads CASSALPGLTGELFF. The CDR3 region has the DNA TGTGCCAGCAGCGCCCTCCCCGGATTGACCGGGGAGCTGTTTTTT.

The J gene is TRBJ2-2, the V gene TRBV30, with a tentative D call TRBD2 (5 bases). V lost 0 bases and J lost 5, with 10 bases in between. CDR3 length: 14 amino acids. Germline assignment: CDR1 GTSNPN and CDR2 SVGIG (reference sequence). The DNA for the CDR3 is TGTGCCTGGAGTGTACGGCCGGGGACCGGGGAGCTGTTTTTT. Encoded protein: CAWSVRPGTGELFF.

V and J are TRBV10-3 and TRBJ2-1; D is unresolved. Trimming left V 2 bases short and J 8 bases short, with 4 bases between. This CDR3 has 11 amino acids. Germline CDR1 reads ENHRY; CDR2 reads SYGVKD. Written as DNA, the CDR3 is TGTGCCATCAGTGAGGGGCATGAGCAGTTCTTC. Encoded protein: CAISEGHEQFF.

The V gene is TRBV18, the J gene TRBJ2-5; D not resolved. Trimming shortened V by 6 bases and J by 5 bases, and 10 bases separated the two germline ends. Germline assignment: CDR1 KGHSH and CDR2 LQKENI. The CDR3 totals 12 residues. The CDR3 DNA reads as TGTGCCAGCTCCCTAAACCGGGAGACCCAGTACTTC. Translating gives CASSLNRETQYF.

The rearrangement links TRBV28 to TRBJ2-1, with TRBD1 identical over 9 bases. Germline CDR1 is MDHEN and CDR2 is SYDVKM. The CDR3 has 15 amino acids. Germline trimming cut 8 bases from V and 0 bases from J; bases unmatched to any gene: 5. The CDR3 region is CASVGTGSSYNEQFF. In DNA, the CDR3 is TGTGCCAGCGTAGGGACAGGGAGCTCCTACAATGAGCAGTTCTTC.

The chain joins TRBV28 to TRBJ1-4, with a possible D match to TRBD1 (6 bases). This CDR3 has 16 residues. Germline CDR1 and CDR2: MDHEN and SYDVKM. Trimming took off 3 bases at V and 5 bases at J, with 16 bases between the two ends. The CDR3 sequence: CASSLLFGGGNEKLFF. In nucleotides, the CDR3 is TGTGCCAGCAGTTTGTTGTTCGGGGGCGGGAATGAAAAACTGTTTTTT.

The chain uses TRBV19 and TRBJ1-2; the match to TRBD1 covers 7 bases. CDR1 LNHDA and CDR2 SQIVND come from the germline V gene (reference sequence). The CDR3 is 14 residues long. V was clipped by 4 bases and J by 8 bases; unmatched bases: 10. CDR3 sequence: CASSTPGQLRGYTF. The CDR3 DNA follows: TGTGCCAGTAGTACCCCGGGACAGCTTAGAGGCTACACCTTC.

This chain joins TRBV27 and TRBJ2-2, with D perhaps being TRBD1 or TRBD2 (5 bases each). The V end was cut by 6 bases, the J end by 5 bases, with 19 bases between. Germline CDR1 reads MNHEY; CDR2 reads SMNVEV (reference sequence). This CDR3 spans 16 amino acids. The CDR3 bases are TGTGCCAGCAGCTTGCAACCGGGGCCTGGGACCGGGGAGCTGTTTTTT. Translating it yields CASSLQPGPGTGELFF.

This chain joins TRBV7-8 and TRBJ2-3, with D unclear. The V gene's germline CDR1 is SGHVS and CDR2 FQNEAQ. Between the trimmed V and J ends, which lost 3 bases and 0 bases, there was a span of 7 bases. This CDR3 is built from 14 residues. CDR3 DNA: TGTGCCAGCAGCTTGGCCACCAGCACAGATACGCAGTATTTT. This encodes CASSLATSTDTQYF.

The table lists this clone with a count of one. This chain connects TRBV14 to TRBJ2-5, with D uncertain. The closer fit of TRBJ2-7 to the DNA end suggests the J call may be wrong. Germline CDR1 reads SGHDN; CDR2 reads FVKESK. The CDR3 runs 12 residues. For the CDR3, the DNA is TGTGCCAGCAGCCACGACACCTACGAGCAGTACTTC. This codes for CASSHDTYEQYF.

This clone has only one observation. The chain carries TRBV6-5 and TRBJ2-7, with 8 nucleotides matching TRBD1. CDR3 size: 15 residues. The germline V gene has CDR1 MNHEY and CDR2 SVGAGI. The V gene end was trimmed by 5 bases and the J gene end by 1 base; junction bases not matched to a gene: 7. The CDR3 is CASSMAGTGSYEQYF. DNA for the CDR3: TGTGCCAGCAGTATGGCCGGGACAGGTTCCTACGAGCAGTACTTC.

This clone has only one observation. The chain employs TRBV28 and TRBJ2-5; D gene unclear. The CDR3 is 12 amino acids. Trimming shortened V by 5 bases and J by 5 bases, and 9 bases separated the two germline ends. The germline gives CDR1 MDHEN, CDR2 SYDVKM. This chain's CDR3 is CASSHQRETQYF. The CDR3 region has the DNA TGTGCCAGCAGTCACCAGAGGGAGACCCAGTACTTC.

The V and J genes are TRBV11-2 and TRBJ2-1, with 8 nucleotides matching TRBD2. The CDR3 has 15 amino acids. V lost 2 bases, J lost 7 bases, and 7 bases stayed unmatched. In germline, CDR1 is SGHAT, CDR2 FQNNGV. The CDR3 loop is CASSLISGSLNEQFF. CDR3 coding DNA: TGTGCCAGCAGCTTAATCAGCGGGAGTCTAAATGAGCAGTTCTTC.

V is TRBV2 and J is TRBJ2-2; 8 positions agree with TRBD1. Germline V gives CDR1 SNHLY, CDR2 FYNNEI. This CDR3 has 12 amino acids. Trimming cost V 7 bases and J 7 bases; bases outside gene matches: 2. The CDR3 spells CASNRGDGELFF. CDR3 nucleotides: TGTGCCAGCAACAGGGGGGACGGGGAGCTGTTTTTT.

This clone was counted once. The CDR3 region is CASRSRRGTGPYEQYF. The CDR3 DNA reads as TGTGCCAGCAGATCACGCCGCGGGACAGGCCCCTACGAGCAGTACTTC. The chain has TRBV27 and TRBJ2-7; TRBD1 aligns across 8 bases. This CDR3 spans 16 amino acids. After removal of 6 bases from V and 2 bases from J, the junction contained 12 bases not matched to a gene. Germline V gene sequence: CDR1 MNHEY, CDR2 SMNVEV (reference sequence).

This clone has just one count. The V and J genes are TRBV5-1 and TRBJ2-3; 9 positions match TRBD2. V shed 4 bases and J 5 bases; nucleotides not matched to a gene: 11. This CDR3 region has 16 residues. The germline CDR1 and CDR2 sequences are SGHRS and YFSETQ. CDR3 sequence reads: CASSPGAGGPIDTQYF. CDR3 in DNA: TGCGCCAGCAGCCCCGGGGCGGGAGGGCCGATAGATACGCAGTATTTT.

The gene calls are TRBV7-2 and TRBJ1-2; D is possibly TRBD1 (6 bases). CDR1 is SGHTA and CDR2 is FQGNSA in the germline V gene. The CDR3 extends over 14 amino acids. V was shortened by 3 bases and J by 7 bases, with 15 bases between the two germline ends. CDR3 residues: CASSFPGVTSGYTF. In DNA, the CDR3 is TGTGCCAGCAGCTTCCCAGGGGTCACCTCTGGCTACACCTTC.

About this clone itself: An end of the junction does not agree with germline; a read error may underlie this. The rearrangement uses TRBV7-7 and TRBJ2-1; 10 bases align to TRBD2. This CDR3 comprises 21 residues. Germline CDR1 SSHAT, CDR2 FNYEAQ (reference sequence). The CDR3 reads CASSPLKTGTSAMVSYNEQFF. The CDR3 nucleotides are TGTGCTAGCAGCCCGCTCAAAACCGGGACTAGCGCCATGGTTTCCTACAATGAGCAGTTCTTC.

Comment on this clone: Other DNA sequences in the same sample also yield this CDR3. The chain couples TRBV9 to TRBJ2-1; D not certain. V gave up 3 bases and J gave up 3 bases, with 7 bases separating them. Germline V gene data show CDR1 as SGDLS and CDR2 as YYNGEE. The CDR3 length is 13 residues. The CDR3 spells CASSATSYNEQFF. The CDR3 coding sequence is TGTGCCAGCAGCGCGACGAGCTACAATGAGCAGTTCTTC.

This clone was seen only once. The chain couples TRBV5-6 to TRBJ2-3, with 8 bases that match TRBD1. The V gene's germline CDR1 is SGHDT and CDR2 YYEEEE. Losses at the gene ends were 2 bases for V and 12 bases for J; bases not matched to a gene: 20. This CDR3 comprises 17 residues. The CDR3 nucleotides read TGTGCCAGCAGCTTCGGACGACAGAGACAGGGGCTAGCGACTCAGTATTTT. As protein: CASSFGRQRQGLATQYF.

The chain uses TRBV5-8 and TRBJ1-3, with TRBD1 as a possible D gene (6 bases). The CDR3 spans 14 residues. V was trimmed by 4 bases and J by 4 bases, leaving 12 bases between them. Germline V gene data show CDR1 as SGHTS and CDR2 as YDEGEE. This CDR3 is CASSDDRWGNTIYF. In DNA form, the CDR3 reads TGTGCCAGCAGCGACGACAGGTGGGGAAACACCATATATTTT.